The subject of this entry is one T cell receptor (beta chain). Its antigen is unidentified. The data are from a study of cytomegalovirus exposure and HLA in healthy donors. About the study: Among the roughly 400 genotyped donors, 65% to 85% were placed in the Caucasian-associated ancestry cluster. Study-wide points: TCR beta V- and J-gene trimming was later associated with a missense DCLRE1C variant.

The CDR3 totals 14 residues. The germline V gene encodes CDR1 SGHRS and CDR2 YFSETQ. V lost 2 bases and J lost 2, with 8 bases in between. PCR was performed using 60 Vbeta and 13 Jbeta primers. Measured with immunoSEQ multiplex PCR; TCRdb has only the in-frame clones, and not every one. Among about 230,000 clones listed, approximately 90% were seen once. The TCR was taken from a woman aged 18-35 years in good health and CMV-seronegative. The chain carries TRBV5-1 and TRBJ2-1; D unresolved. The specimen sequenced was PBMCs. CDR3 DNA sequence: TGCGCCAGCAGCTTTGTAGCTACCTACAATGAGCAGTTCTTC. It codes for CASSFVATYNEQFF. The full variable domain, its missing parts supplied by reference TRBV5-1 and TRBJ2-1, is KAGVTQTPRYLIKTRGQQVTLSCSPISGHRSVSWYQQTPGQGLQFLFEYFSETQRNKGNFPGRFSGRQFSNSRSEMNVSTLELGDSALYLCASSFVATYNEQFFGPGTRLTVL.